A single sample is the source of the 25 T cell receptor beta chains below, sequenced in a study of neurological immune-mediated disorders (dated by TCRdb to 2018 to 2020). The receptor library was made with 5' RACE. Sequenced on an Illumina HiSeq 2500. Using fastp trimming at Q25 and MiXCR clonotype assembly, TCRdb reanalyzed the public sequencing data and kept in-frame beta chains. Duplicate CDR3 protein sequences are folded into a single record with the most common DNA and genes. In this sample the table shows about 24,000 distinct CDR3 sequences, under 15% of which occur a single time. The ten biggest clones cover around 15% of the sample. What was sequenced was PBMCs. These receptors were taken from a woman between 40 and 50 years old with HTLV-1-associated myelopathy (HAM/TSP).

This clonotype was detected ten times or more. V usage is TRBV5-1 and J usage is TRBJ1-6; a possible D gene is TRBD1 (5 bases). V was cut by 4 bases and J by 10 bases, with 15 bases left in between. The length of the CDR3 is 14 residues. Germline V gene lookup returns CDR1 SGHRS and CDR2 YFSETQ. In DNA, the CDR3 is TGCGCCAGCAGCCTTCTTCAGGGAGACTCACCCCTCCACTTT. As protein: CASSLLQGDSPLHF.

The genes are TRBV9 and TRBJ2-1; D possibly corresponds to TRBD2 (7 bases). The CDR3 is 14 residues long. Germline V CDR1 and CDR2: SGDLS, YYNGEE. Trimming took 3 bases from V and 3 from J, leaving 10 bases between them. The CDR3 DNA follows: TGTGCCAGCAGCGGGGGAGGGGGCTACAATGAGCAGTTCTTC. Translation: CASSGGGGYNEQFF.

This clonotype has ten or more counts. This chain uses TRBV27 with TRBJ2-5; 12 bases are shared with TRBD2. Trimming at V came to 7 bases and at J to 5 bases, leaving 5 bases not matched to a gene. The CDR3 spans 14 residues. Germline lookup yields CDR1 MNHEY and CDR2 SMNVEV (reference sequence). For the CDR3, the DNA is TGTGCCAGCAAGACTAGCGGGAGTGGCGAGACCCAGTACTTC. Protein: CASKTSGSGETQYF.

This clonotype was counted at least ten times. The rearrangement uses TRBV12-3 or TRBV12-4 and TRBJ2-1; D remains ambiguous. V was cut by 7 bases and J by 8 bases, with 9 bases left in between. CDR3 length: 11 residues. As DNA, the CDR3 is TGTGCCAGCACTCCCCTAGATGAGCAGTTCTTC. Encoded protein: CASTPLDEQFF.

The sample holds many counts of this clonotype. This sequence joins TRBV3-1 and TRBJ2-5; D unresolved. The CDR3 is 16 amino acids. Germline V lookup: CDR1 LGHDT, CDR2 YNNKEL (reference sequence). Trimming took off 0 bases at V and 4 bases at J, with 15 bases between the two ends. CDR3 region: CASSQDPGLGAETQYF. The CDR3, as DNA: TGTGCCAGCAGCCAAGACCCGGGCCTGGGCGCAGAGACCCAGTACTTC.

By its share, this clonotype is medium-sized (0.01 to 0.1%). The genes are TRBV5-1 and TRBJ2-1, with 7 positions matching TRBD1. Germline values: CDR1 SGHRS, CDR2 YFSETQ. V was clipped by 4 bases and J by 0 bases; unmatched bases: 1. The CDR3 is made up of 14 amino acids. The CDR3 loop reads CASSGDSSYNEQFF. The CDR3 region has the DNA TGCGCCAGCAGCGGGGACAGCTCCTACAATGAGCAGTTCTTC.

This clonotype is classed as medium-sized. This sequence joins TRBV6-5 and TRBJ1-5; D unresolved. The V and J ends lost 6 bases and 0 bases respectively, with 6 bases between them. This CDR3 contains 13 residues. CDR1 and CDR2 (germline): MNHEY, SVGAGI. Written as DNA, the CDR3 is TGTGCCAGCAGCCCGGATAGCAATCAGCCCCAGCATTTT. Encoded protein: CASSPDSNQPQHF.

This chain joins TRBV7-2 and TRBJ1-5; possibly TRBD1 for D (5 bases). Trimming shortened V by 1 base and J by 2 bases, and 30 bases separated the two germline ends. Germline lookup yields CDR1 SGHTA and CDR2 FQGNSA. The CDR3 sequence is 22 residues long. The CDR3 loop is CASSLVGSSQEFGIQGNQPQHF. CDR3 DNA sequence: TGTGCCAGCAGCTTAGTTGGTAGCAGCCAAGAATTCGGGATACAGGGCAATCAGCCCCAGCATTTT.

This clonotype came up many times. The J gene is TRBJ2-4, the V gene TRBV14, with a weak D call TRBD1 (6 bases). Per germline, CDR1 SGHDN and CDR2 FVKESK. This CDR3 is built from 14 residues. V was cut by 1 base and J by 5 bases, with 9 bases left in between. CDR3 loop: CASSQAHRENIQYF. The CDR3 coding sequence is TGTGCCAGCAGCCAAGCGCACAGGGAAAACATTCAGTACTTC.

This clonotype was seen repeatedly, ten times or more. The chain combines TRBV29-1 with TRBJ1-2; D uncertain. Between the trimmed V and J ends, which lost 8 bases and 9 bases, there was a span of 22 bases. CDR3 length equals 13 residues. Germline values: CDR1 SQVTM, CDR2 ANQGSEA. CDR3 sequence (DNA): TGCAGCACTGGGGAAGAGGTGGAAAGGAGCTACACCTTC. Translation gives CSTGEEVERSYTF. The complete variable domain, with remaining parts taken from reference TRBV29-1 and TRBJ1-2, reads SAVISQKPSRDICQRGTSLTIQCQVDSQVTMMFWYRQQPGQSLTLIATANQGSEATYESGFVIDKFPISRPNLTFSTLTVSNMSPEDSSIYLCSTGEEVERSYTFGSGTRLTVV.

This clonotype was found many times. One end of the junction does not line up with germline, which may come from a read error. The chain carries TRBV14 and TRBJ2-1; 9 bases are shared with TRBD2. This CDR3 region has 11 residues. CDR1 SGHDN and CDR2 FVKESK come from the germline V gene. The CDR3 region has the DNA TGTGCCAGCAGCTCGGGACTAGCTAGGCTCTTC. Its translation is CASSSGLARLF.

This clonotype showed up many times. The chain uses TRBV27 and TRBJ2-7; D possibly matches TRBD1 or TRBD2 (5 bases each). V was clipped by 1 base and J by 2 bases, with 18 bases between them. Germline lookup yields CDR1 MNHEY and CDR2 SMNVEV (reference sequence). The CDR3 covers 17 residues. This chain's CDR3 is CASSLLSRGAETYEQYF. CDR3 nucleotides: TGTGCCAGCAGTTTATTATCACGAGGGGCGGAAACCTACGAGCAGTACTTC.

This clonotype was counted ten times or more. The chain joins TRBV7-9 to TRBJ1-3; D gene unclear. V was cut by 1 base and J by 0 bases, with 10 bases left in between. The length of the CDR3 is 16 residues. CDR1 SEHNR and CDR2 FQNEAQ come from the germline V gene (reference sequence). The DNA of the CDR3 is TGTGCCAGCAGCTTAGATGCAGGCAGCTCTGGAAACACCATATATTTT. Translated: CASSLDAGSSGNTIYF.

This clonotype came up many times. The chain joins TRBV5-1 to TRBJ2-3; 8 nucleotides agree with TRBD2. V shed 6 bases and J 5 bases; nucleotides not matched to a gene: 11. The CDR3 contains 15 residues. Germline V gene sequence: CDR1 SGHRS, CDR2 YFSETQ. The CDR3 loop is CASNPRAGVGDTQYF. The DNA of the CDR3 is TGCGCCAGCAACCCAAGAGCGGGGGTAGGAGATACGCAGTATTTT.

The sample holds many counts of this clonotype. This rearrangement joins TRBV9 to TRBJ2-5; D is possibly TRBD2 (5 bases). The germline V gene encodes CDR1 SGDLS and CDR2 YYNGEE. V lost 0 bases and J lost 1, with 7 bases in between. This CDR3 has 14 residues. CDR3 protein: CASSVEAGQETQYF. The CDR3 DNA sequence: TGTGCCAGCAGCGTAGAGGCGGGCCAAGAGACCCAGTACTTC.

This clonotype was counted a single time. The chain recombines TRBV5-1 with TRBJ2-3; D tentatively fits TRBD1 or TRBD2 (5 bases each). V lost 2 bases and J 3 bases, leaving 16 bases between the germline ends. The germline V gene has CDR1 SGHRS and CDR2 YFSETQ. The CDR3 spans 16 residues. The CDR3 DNA reads as TGCGCCAGCAGCTTTTCGGGGCTAGCTGTGACAGATACGCAGTATTTT. Its protein is CASSFSGLAVTDTQYF.

This clonotype came up many times. The chain employs TRBV12-3 or TRBV12-4 and TRBJ1-1, with 7 bases fitting TRBD1. The J segment lost 3 bases and the V segment lost 8 bases, leaving 6 bases of the junction unmatched. This CDR3 region has 13 residues. The CDR3 region has the DNA TGTGCCAGCGCCCCAGGGGGGGACACTGAAGCTTTCTTT. Protein product: CASAPGGDTEAFF.

In its sample, this clonotype was seen many times. This rearrangement joins TRBV5-1 to TRBJ2-2; D possibly uses TRBD1 or TRBD2 (6 bases each). With 0 bases removed from V and 7 bases from J, the gap between germline ends came to 13 bases. The CDR3 runs 15 residues. Germline V CDR1 and CDR2: SGHRS, YFSETQ. CDR3 sequence reads: CASSLAGGQNGELFF. The DNA for the CDR3 is TGCGCCAGCAGCTTGGCTGGGGGGCAAAACGGGGAGCTGTTTTTT.

This clonotype was recorded at least ten times. The chain carries TRBV16 and TRBJ2-5; possible D gene TRBD1, 5 bases. Germline V gene sequence: CDR1 KGHSY, CDR2 FQNENV. CDR3 size: 15 residues. The V end was cut by 0 bases, the J end by 4 bases, with 12 bases between. CDR3 nucleotide sequence: TGTGCCAGCAGCCAATCGGTGGCTAGGGGAGAGACCCAGTACTTC. Its protein is CASSQSVARGETQYF.

In this sample, this clonotype turned up many times. In nucleotides, the CDR3 is TGCGCCAGCAGCCCGAAGACAGGGTCCTCTGGAAACACCATATATTTT. Its protein product is CASSPKTGSSGNTIYF. The V gene is TRBV5-1, the J gene TRBJ1-3; TRBD1 matches 7 bases. This CDR3 has 16 residues. V dropped 4 bases and J dropped 0; count of bases not matched to a gene: 7. Per germline, CDR1 SGHRS and CDR2 YFSETQ.

With regard to this clonotype: Given a much more abundant clone one base away, this may be a read error. The chain combines TRBV5-1 with TRBJ1-5, with D perhaps TRBD1 (5 bases). Germline CDR1 and CDR2: SGHRS and YFSETQ. V was trimmed by 0 bases and J by 3 bases, leaving 7 bases between them. The length of the CDR3 is 14 residues. CDR3 DNA sequence: TGCGCCAGCAGCTTGGGGGACCACAATCAGCCCCAGCATTTT. Translating it yields CASSLGDHNQPQHF.

The sample holds many counts of this clonotype. The chain couples TRBV6-2 or TRBV6-3 to TRBJ2-3; either TRBD1 or TRBD2 may supply D (5 bases each). V was pared by 5 bases and J by 5 bases, with 14 bases between. The length of the CDR3 is 14 residues. Germline lookup yields CDR1 MNHEY and CDR2 SVGEGT. The CDR3 spells CASSPWDPRDTQYF. The CDR3 nucleotides are TGTGCCAGCAGTCCTTGGGACCCCAGAGATACGCAGTATTTT.

This clonotype was counted ten times or more. The CDR3 DNA follows: TGCAGTGCGGGGGACTGGAACCTCAATCAGCCCCAGCATTTT. Its protein is CSAGDWNLNQPQHF. The chain is built from TRBV20-1 and TRBJ1-5; D might be TRBD1 (5 bases). Trimming took 6 bases from V and 3 from J, leaving 15 bases between them. The CDR3 contains 14 residues. CDR1 and CDR2 from the germline V gene are DFQATT and SNEGSKA (reference sequence).

This clonotype was picked up many times. This sequence joins TRBV15 and TRBJ2-5; TRBD2 matches 9 bases. V shed 1 base and J 1 base; nucleotides not matched to a gene: 1. The CDR3 loop spans 15 amino acids. Germline CDR1 LNHNV, CDR2 YYDKDF (reference sequence). CDR3 in amino acids: CATSRVAGAQETQYF. The CDR3 DNA reads TGTGCCACCAGCAGAGTAGCGGGGGCCCAAGAGACCCAGTACTTC.

This clonotype was detected ten times or more. This chain connects TRBV5-1 to TRBJ2-2; D is unclear. Looked up from germline, CDR1 is SGHRS and CDR2 is YFSETQ. This CDR3 has 14 residues. V dropped 0 bases and J dropped 4 bases, with 7 bases sitting between them. The CDR3 DNA reads as TGCGCCAGCAGCTTGGAGGCAGTCACCGGGGAGCTGTTTTTT. It is translated as CASSLEAVTGELFF.